Included here is one T cell receptor (beta chain) sequence, with context. The sample originates from a study of cytomegalovirus exposure and HLA in healthy donors. The CDR3 spans 14 residues. V dropped 2 bases and J dropped 1; count of bases not matched to a gene: 1. Germline V gene data show CDR1 as MNHNY and CDR2 as SVGAGI (reference sequence). Both 60 Vbeta primers and 13 Jbeta primers went into the PCR. Clones were sequenced by immunoSEQ multiplex PCR, and TCRdb holds only the in-frame ones, with some missing. The data hold around 190,000 clones, with more than 75% observed a single time. The clonotype was recovered from a woman aged 45-60 years in good health and CMV-seronegative. The sample taken for sequencing was PBMCs. The chain joins TRBV6-6 to TRBJ1-1, with 7 bases lining up with TRBD1. Written as DNA, the CDR3 is TGTGCCAGCAGTTACGACAGGGCGAACACTGAAGCTTTCTTT. Protein product: CASSYDRANTEAFF.